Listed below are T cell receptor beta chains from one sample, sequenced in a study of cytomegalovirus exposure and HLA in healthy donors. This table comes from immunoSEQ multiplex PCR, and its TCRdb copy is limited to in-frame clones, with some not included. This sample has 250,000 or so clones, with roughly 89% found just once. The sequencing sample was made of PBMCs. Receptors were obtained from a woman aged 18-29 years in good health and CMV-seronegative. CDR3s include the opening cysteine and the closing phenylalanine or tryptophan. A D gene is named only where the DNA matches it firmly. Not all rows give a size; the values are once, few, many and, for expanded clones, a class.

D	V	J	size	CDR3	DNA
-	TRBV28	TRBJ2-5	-	CASSFELGGGETQYF	TGTGCCAGCAGTTTTGAGTTGGGGGGAGGAGAGACCCAGTACTTC
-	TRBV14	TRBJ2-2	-	CASSQVSTGELFF	TGTGCCAGCAGCCAAGTTAGCACCGGGGAGCTGTTTTTT
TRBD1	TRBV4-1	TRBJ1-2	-	CASSQETGDGYTF	TGCGCCAGCAGCCAAGAAACAGGGGATGGCTACACCTTC
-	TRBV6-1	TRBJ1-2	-	CASSVAGYGYTF	TGTGCCAGCAGTGTGGCAGGCTATGGCTACACCTTC
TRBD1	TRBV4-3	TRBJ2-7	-	CASSLSGGYEQYF	TGCGCCAGCAGTCTGTCAGGGGGCTACGAGCAGTACTTC
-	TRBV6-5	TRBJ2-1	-	CASSSITVVNEQFF	TGTGCCAGCAGTTCGATAACGGTAGTCAATGAGCAGTTCTTC
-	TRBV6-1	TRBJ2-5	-	CASSEGVGLETQYF	TGTGCCAGCAGTGAAGGAGTGGGGCTGGAGACCCAGTACTTC
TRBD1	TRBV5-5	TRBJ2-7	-	CASSLIFGTGSKQYF	TGTGCCAGCAGCTTAATTTTTGGGACAGGGAGTAAGCAGTACTTC
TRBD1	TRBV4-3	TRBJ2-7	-	CASSQDGTGSYEQYF	TGCGCCAGCAGCCAAGATGGGACAGGGTCCTACGAGCAGTACTTC
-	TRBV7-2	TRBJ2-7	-	CASSIDSYEQYF	TGTGCCAGCAGCATCGACAGCTACGAGCAGTACTTC
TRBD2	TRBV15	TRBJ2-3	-	CATSRTGLAGGDTQYF	TGTGCCACCAGCAGAACCGGACTAGCGGGGGGTGATACGCAGTATTTT
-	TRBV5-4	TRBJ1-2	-	CASSLELAQSYGYTF	TGTGCCAGCAGCTTGGAGCTCGCCCAATCCTATGGCTACACCTTC
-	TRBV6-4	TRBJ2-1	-	CASSDTENQQFF	TGTGCCAGCAGTGACACGGAGAATCAGCAGTTCTTC
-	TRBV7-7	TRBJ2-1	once	CASSPGEWGEHNEQFF	TGTGCTAGCAGCCCGGGGGAGTGGGGGGAGCACAATGAGCAGTTCTTC
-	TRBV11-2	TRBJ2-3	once	CASSLVGFGSGTDTQYF	TGTGCCAGCAGCTTAGTTGGGTTCGGGAGTGGCACAGATACGCAGTATTTT
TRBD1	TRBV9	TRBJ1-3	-	CASSTTGTGGNTIYF	TGTGCCAGCAGCACCACAGGGACAGGAGGAAACACCATATATTTT
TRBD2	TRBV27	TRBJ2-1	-	CASSFNGGGWNEQFF	TGTGCCAGCAGTTTTAATGGCGGGGGTTGGAATGAGCAGTTCTTC
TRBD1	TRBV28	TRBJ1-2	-	CAESEGGADSPRFYGYTF	TGTGCTGAGTCGGAAGGGGGCGCGGACAGTCCTCGATTCTATGGCTACACCTTC
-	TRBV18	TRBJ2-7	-	CASSPQQGSYEQYF	TGTGCCAGCTCCCCACAACAGGGCTCCTACGAGCAGTACTTC
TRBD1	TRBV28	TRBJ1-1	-	CASNPRLWGQGISDTEAFF	TGTGCCAGCAACCCAAGATTGTGGGGACAGGGAATCTCGGACACTGAAGCTTTCTTT
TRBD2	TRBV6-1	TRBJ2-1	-	CAGEELAGKREQFF	TGTGCCGGGGAGGAACTAGCGGGGAAACGTGAGCAGTTCTTC
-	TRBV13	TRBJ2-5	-	CASSLGVAGETQYF	TGTGCCAGCAGCTTAGGAGTAGCAGGGGAGACCCAGTACTTC
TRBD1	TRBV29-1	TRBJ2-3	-	CSVEGQVNTDTQYF	TGCAGCGTGGAAGGACAGGTAAACACAGATACGCAGTATTTT
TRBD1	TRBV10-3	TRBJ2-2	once	CAISTGGQGTGELFF	TGTGCCATCAGTACAGGGGGTCAGGGCACCGGGGAGCTGTTTTTT
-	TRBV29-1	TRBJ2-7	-	CSVAADGGSSYEQYF	TGCAGCGTTGCAGCGGACGGCGGAAGCTCCTACGAGCAGTACTTC
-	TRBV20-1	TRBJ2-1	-	CSARDGEVQFF	TGCAGTGCTAGAGACGGGGAGGTGCAGTTCTTC
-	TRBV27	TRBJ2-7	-	CASSSPISNEQYF	TGTGCCAGCAGTTCCCCTATTAGCAACGAGCAGTACTTC
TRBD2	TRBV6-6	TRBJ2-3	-	CASSYLGGDGTDTQYF	TGTGCCAGCAGTTACCTGGGGGGGGACGGCACAGATACGCAGTATTTT